These 12 T cell receptor beta chains were all obtained from the same sample, sequenced in a study of neurological immune-mediated disorders. TCRdb called the 5' RACE reads again in MiXCR, with one record for every CDR3 protein. The repertoire includes roughly 48,000 distinct CDR3 sequences, about 13% of them detected once, and around 10% sits in the top ten. As for time point: longitudinal time-point 3. The sample comprised PBMCs. Receptors originate from a male donor with HTLV-1-associated myelopathy (HAM/TSP).

As DNA, the CDR3 is TGCGCCAGCAGCGCACAGTCCGTCCAAGAGACCCAGTACTTC. Protein: CASSAQSVQETQYF. The rearrangement uses TRBV5-1 and TRBJ2-5; D gene unclear. Trimming shortened V by 4 bases and J by 1 base, and 11 bases separated the two germline ends. The CDR3 runs to 14 residues. Per germline, CDR1 SGHRS and CDR2 YFSETQ.

This clonotype was seen ten or more times. The chain recombines TRBV7-9 with TRBJ2-5, with 10 bases fitting TRBD1. V shed 4 bases, J shed 5 bases, and the junction held 10 bases outside the gene matches. Looked up from germline, CDR1 is SEHNR and CDR2 is FQNEAQ (reference sequence). This CDR3 comprises 16 residues. Here the CDR3 reads CASSSGDRGEGETQYF. The CDR3 DNA reads as TGTGCCAGCAGCTCAGGGGACAGGGGCGAGGGGGAGACCCAGTACTTC.

This clonotype was seen at least ten times. The rearrangement joins TRBV7-2 to TRBJ1-2; TRBD1 matches 7 bases. The germline V gene encodes CDR1 SGHTA and CDR2 FQGNSA. V shed 5 bases, J shed 2 bases, and the junction held 8 bases outside the gene matches. The CDR3 covers 15 residues. The CDR3 DNA sequence: TGTGCCAGCAGCCTAAGTGGACAGGAAAACTATGGCTACACCTTC. Translation: CASSLSGQENYGYTF.

This clonotype has at least ten counts. The genes are TRBV5-1 and TRBJ2-1; D may be TRBD1 (5 bases). The length of the CDR3 is 17 residues. Trimming cost V 3 bases and J 0 bases, with 16 bases left between them. Germline V gene sequence: CDR1 SGHRS, CDR2 YFSETQ. CDR3 in DNA: TGCGCCAGCAGCTCACTTGTAGGGGCATACTCCTACAATGAGCAGTTCTTC. Translating gives CASSSLVGAYSYNEQFF.

J is TRBJ2-2 and V is TRBV20-1; 7 positions match TRBD2. CDR3 length equals 14 residues. Germline CDR1 DFQATT, CDR2 SNEGSKA (reference sequence). Unmatched junction bases numbered 8, after V lost 4 bases and J lost 6 bases. CDR3 bases: TGCAGTGCTACGCCCGCGGGGGAGGCCGGGGAGCTGTTTTTT. Translating gives CSATPAGEAGELFF.

This clonotype has at least ten counts. V is TRBV29-1 and J is TRBJ2-5, with D perhaps given as TRBD1 or TRBD2 (6 bases each). Trimming left V 5 bases short and J 4 bases short, with 14 bases between. Germline-derived CDR1 and CDR2 are SQVTM and ANQGSEA. CDR3 size: 13 residues. The CDR3 DNA reads as TGCAGCGTTCTATCGGGGGCCCCAGAGACCCAGTACTTC. Translated: CSVLSGAPETQYF.

This clonotype was seen repeatedly, ten times or more. V gene TRBV7-9 combines with J gene TRBJ2-1; a possible D gene is TRBD2 (6 bases). The CDR3 is 14 amino acids. With 1 base removed from V and 3 bases from J, the gap between germline ends came to 7 bases. Germline V gene sequence: CDR1 SEHNR, CDR2 FQNEAQ (reference sequence). The CDR3 region has the DNA TGTGCCAGCAGCTTAGGGACTATCTACAATGAGCAGTTCTTC. This encodes CASSLGTIYNEQFF.

This clonotype showed up many times. The rearrangement uses TRBV27 and TRBJ1-1; D is undetermined. The germline gives CDR1 MNHEY, CDR2 SMNVEV (reference sequence). The CDR3 is made up of 15 amino acids. Trimming shortened V by 0 bases and J by 7 bases, and 15 bases separated the two germline ends. The CDR3 DNA is TGTGCCAGCAGTTTATCTGGGCAAAGAAGAGATGAAGCTTTCTTT. Translated, it gives CASSLSGQRRDEAFF.

This clonotype was picked up a small number of times. The chain joins TRBV29-1 to TRBJ2-3, with 11 nucleotides matching TRBD1. Germline loops: CDR1 SQVTM, CDR2 ANQGSEA. V lost 4 bases, J lost 4 bases, and 1 base stayed unmatched. The CDR3 is 13 amino acids. The DNA for the CDR3 is TGCAGCGTTGTGGGACAGGGGGCAGATACGCAGTATTTT. It encodes CSVVGQGADTQYF.

Many counts were recorded for this clonotype. The rearrangement links TRBV7-2 to TRBJ2-5, with 8 bases lining up with TRBD2. V was clipped by 3 bases and J by 2 bases; unmatched bases: 5. Germline CDR1 and CDR2: SGHTA and FQGNSA. The CDR3 length is 15 residues. The CDR3 spells CASSFLTGGQETQYF. The CDR3 DNA sequence: TGTGCCAGCAGCTTTCTTACGGGGGGGCAAGAGACCCAGTACTTC.

This clonotype was picked up many times. The chain is built from TRBV7-2 and TRBJ2-5; 9 bases map to TRBD2. This CDR3 region has 14 residues. V shed 5 bases, J shed 2 bases, and the junction held 3 bases outside the gene matches. Germline CDR1 and CDR2: SGHTA and FQGNSA. CDR3 amino acids: CASSAGLAQETQYF. The DNA for the CDR3 is TGTGCCAGCAGCGCGGGACTAGCTCAAGAGACCCAGTACTTC.

A note on this clonotype: The junction shows a germline mismatch at one end, possibly a read error. The V gene is TRBV28, the J gene TRBJ1-2; weak D call: TRBD1 (5 bases). CDR1 MDHEN and CDR2 SYDVKM come from the germline V gene. The CDR3 sequence is 12 residues long. Here the CDR3 DNA reads TGTGCCAGCAGTTTCGTCAGGGCCGGCTACGCCTTT. This encodes CASSFVRAGYAF.